This TCR beta chain was captured by sequencing in a study of T cell responses to AZD1222 COVID-19 vaccine. Libraries were prepared by immunoSEQ multiplex PCR; TCRdb keeps only in-frame clonotypes and omits some of them. The sample consists of tens of thousands of clones, 70% to 90% of them appearing once. Overall study results and limits: Within unmutated variant regions lay the reported targets of nearly half of spike-specific TCRs.

About this clone: Its specificity is unknown.

The clonotype originates from an adult who received the AZD1222 COVID-19 vaccine. This specimen was peripheral blood, taken 28 days after the second AZD1222 dose.

CDR3 amino acids: CASRRAPSTDTQYF. CDR3 DNA sequence: TGCGCCAGCAGGCGGGCCCCTAGCACAGATACGCAGTATTTT. The V and J genes are TRBV5-1 and TRBJ2-3; maybe TRBD2 (5 bases). The CDR3 runs to 14 residues. Germline lookup yields CDR1 SGHRS and CDR2 YFSETQ. V was pared by 5 bases and J by 0 bases, with 10 bases between. The variable domain in full, completed from reference TRBV5-1 and TRBJ2-3, reads KAGVTQTPRYLIKTRGQQVTLSCSPISGHRSVSWYQQTPGQGLQFLFEYFSETQRNKGNFPGRFSGRQFSNSRSEMNVSTLELGDSALYLCASRRAPSTDTQYFGPGTRLTVL.